Below are 15 T cell receptor beta chains sequenced from a single sample in a study of cytomegalovirus exposure and HLA in healthy donors (dated by TCRdb to the late 2010s). Library preparation employed the immunoSEQ multiplex PCR assay. A mixture of 60 forward primers for TCR Vbeta segments and 13 reverse primers for TCR Jbeta segments was used in the multiplex PCR. This is the immuneACCESS table as TCRdb keeps it, with only in-frame sequences that have V and J called. A part of the clones is gone; compared with another copy, unresolved V genes explain less than half, and the rest is unexplained. For this sample the table gives about 130,000 clones, of which around 72% were detected only once. Approximately 3.8% of the sample goes to the ten largest clones. Material for sequencing was PBMCs. The receptors were sampled from a man aged 25-45 years in good health and CMV-seronegative.

The table lists this clone with a few counts. This chain uses TRBV7-3 with TRBJ1-2; tentative D call: TRBD1 (5 bases). Deletions cut 3 bases from V and 8 bases from J, with 13 bases between. The CDR3 length is 13 residues. Per germline, CDR1 SGHTA and CDR2 FQGTGA. The CDR3: CASSLGQYGGYTF. The CDR3 DNA reads TGTGCCAGCAGCTTGGGGCAGTACGGAGGCTACACCTTC. The full variable domain, rest sourced from reference TRBV7-3 and TRBJ1-2, is GAGVSQTPSNKVTEKGKYVELRCDPISGHTALYWYRQSLGQGPEFLIYFQGTGAADDSGLPNDRFFAVRPEGSVSTLKIQRTERGDSAVYLCASSLGQYGGYTFGSGTRLTVV.

V and J are TRBV14 and TRBJ1-6; 9 bases agree with TRBD1. Trimming at V came to 5 bases and at J to 8 bases, leaving 7 bases not matched to a gene. The germline gives CDR1 SGHDN, CDR2 FVKESK. The CDR3 is 15 residues long. In DNA, the CDR3 is TGTGCCAGCAGCTTAACGGGACAGGGCTATTCACCCCTCCACTTT. The encoded protein is CASSLTGQGYSPLHF. Based on the CDR3 plus reference TRBV14 and TRBJ1-6, the full variable domain is EAGVTQFPSHSVIEKGQTVTLRCDPISGHDNLYWYRRVMGKEIKFLLHFVKESKQDESGMPNNRFLAERTGGTYSTLKVQPAELEDSGVYFCASSLTGQGYSPLHFGNGTRLTVT.

The rearrangement joins TRBV15 to TRBJ2-3, with D possibly matching TRBD1 (5 bases). The CDR3 is 17 residues long. Germline V gene sequence: CDR1 LNHNV, CDR2 YYDKDF (reference sequence). V was trimmed by 5 bases and J by 1 base, leaving 19 bases between them. CDR3 protein: CATSEPQAEAGTDTQYF. CDR3 DNA: TGTGCCACCAGCGAGCCACAGGCTGAGGCGGGCACAGATACGCAGTATTTT.

This clone was seen only a few times. CDR3 protein: CASSFAGVRNYGYTF. In DNA, the CDR3 is TGTGCCAGCAGCTTTGCAGGGGTGAGGAACTATGGCTACACCTTC. The chain employs TRBV5-6 and TRBJ1-2; tentatively, D is TRBD1 (6 bases). Germline-derived CDR1 and CDR2 are SGHDT and YYEEEE. The V end was cut by 2 bases, the J end by 2 bases, with 13 bases between. The CDR3 contains 15 residues.

The CDR3 DNA reads TGTGCCAGCAGCCCGCGGACAGGGATGAACGAGCAGTACTTC. It is translated as CASSPRTGMNEQYF. The rearrangement joins TRBV9 to TRBJ2-7, with TRBD1 identical over 8 bases. The CDR3 is made up of 14 amino acids. In germline, CDR1 is SGDLS, CDR2 YYNGEE. Trimming at V came to 4 bases and at J to 5 bases, leaving 8 bases not matched to a gene.

As to this clone: Other nucleotide sequences from this sample produce the same CDR3. V and J are TRBV29-1 and TRBJ1-2; no clear D gene. This CDR3 has 10 amino acids. Germline assignment: CDR1 SQVTM and CDR2 ANQGSEA. The V end lost 6 bases, the J end lost 6 bases, and 8 bases lay between the germline ends. Here the CDR3 DNA reads TGCAGCGTCGGTGCGGATGGCTACACCTTC. Protein sequence: CSVGADGYTF.

The chain employs TRBV5-4 and TRBJ2-1, with D perhaps matching TRBD2 (6 bases). V was cut by 3 bases and J by 6 bases, with 16 bases left in between. The V gene's germline CDR1 is SGHNT and CDR2 YYREEE (reference sequence). CDR3 length: 15 amino acids. The CDR3, as DNA: TGTGCCAGCAGCTCCAGGACGGGACTGGTCAATGAGCAGTTCTTC. This codes for CASSSRTGLVNEQFF.

The V gene is TRBV6-1, the J gene TRBJ1-1; 7 bases agree with TRBD1. Germline V CDR1 and CDR2: MNHNS, SASEGT. V dropped 2 bases and J dropped 3; count of bases not matched to a gene: 0. The CDR3 extends over 13 amino acids. CDR3 nucleotide sequence: TGTGCCAGCAGTGAACAGGGGGACACTGAAGCTTTCTTT. Its translation is CASSEQGDTEAFF.

The chain uses TRBV30 and TRBJ2-1, with unresolved D. Germline CDR1 is GTSNPN and CDR2 is SVGIG (reference sequence). The ends were cut back, 4 bases at V and 0 bases at J, with 16 bases in the middle. CDR3 size: 16 residues. The CDR3 sequence is CAWMPSGRSSYNEQFF. DNA for the CDR3: TGTGCCTGGATGCCGTCTGGCCGAAGCTCCTACAATGAGCAGTTCTTC.

The chain employs TRBV7-9 and TRBJ1-6; D is unclear. The CDR3 has 14 amino acids. CDR1 is SEHNR and CDR2 is FQNEAQ in the germline V gene (reference sequence). Trimming cost V 2 bases and J 9 bases, with 11 bases left between them. CDR3 DNA: TGTGCCAGCAGCTTAAGTTTGAGCGGTTCACCCCTCCACTTT. Translation gives CASSLSLSGSPLHF.

The chain uses TRBV19 and TRBJ1-1; 8 bases are shared with TRBD1. V lost 3 bases, J lost 4 bases, and 4 bases stayed unmatched. In germline, CDR1 is LNHDA, CDR2 SQIVND (reference sequence). The CDR3 loop spans 14 amino acids. The CDR3 here is CASSITGGVTEAFF. The CDR3 DNA is TGTGCCAGTAGTATTACAGGGGGTGTCACTGAAGCTTTCTTT.

This chain joins TRBV5-1 and TRBJ1-4, with D unresolved. The CDR3 extends over 13 amino acids. V was pared by 4 bases and J by 5 bases, with 9 bases between. Germline CDR1 is SGHRS and CDR2 is YFSETQ. CDR3 sequence (DNA): TGCGCCAGCAGCCCGGAGCCCAATGAAAAACTGTTTTTT. Translation gives CASSPEPNEKLFF.

This clone was picked up a small number of times. This rearrangement joins TRBV18 to TRBJ2-1, with 10 bases identical to TRBD2. Germline CDR1 KGHSH, CDR2 LQKENI. The CDR3 sequence is 15 residues long. The J segment lost 4 bases and the V segment lost 3 bases, leaving 3 bases of the junction unmatched. For the CDR3, the DNA is TGTGCCAGCTCACCCCTAGCGGGGGAGTACAATGAGCAGTTCTTC. Amino acid sequence: CASSPLAGEYNEQFF.

The chain joins TRBV9 to TRBJ2-1; 8 bases are a match to TRBD1. The germline CDR1 and CDR2 sequences are SGDLS and YYNGEE. This CDR3 is 15 amino acids long. The V segment lost 1 base and the J segment 4 bases; nucleotides outside the gene matches: 4. The CDR3 DNA reads as TGTGCCAGCAGCGTATCGGGACAGGAATACAATGAGCAGTTCTTC. Its protein product is CASSVSGQEYNEQFF.

The gene calls are TRBV11-3 and TRBJ1-1, with unresolved D. V dropped 2 bases and J dropped 0 bases, with 4 bases sitting between them. The CDR3 is 13 amino acids. Germline CDR1 is SGHNT and CDR2 is YENEEA. Here the CDR3 DNA reads TGTGCCAGCAGCTTATCGTTGAACACTGAAGCTTTCTTT. Translation gives CASSLSLNTEAFF.